This TCR beta chain comes out of a study of blood T cell repertoires in COVID-19. Study-wide context: Sample material is recorded as cDNA or gDNA derived from T cells, B-cell-depleted T cells, or PBMCs.

As handled by the study authors: Counts of nucleated cells, estimated from reference gene primer amplification, were obtained. Profiling relied on immunoSEQ multiplex PCR, and the TCRdb table lists in-frame clones only, not all of them. The V and J calls and clone size were taken over from that table, and D and trimming were inferred from the DNA. The table shows tens of thousands of clones, with roughly 82% occurring only once. This CDR3 has 15 residues. V lost 0 bases, J lost 3 bases, and 10 bases lay in between. The germline CDR1 and CDR2 sequences are SEHNR and FQNEAQ (reference sequence). The chain recombines TRBV7-9 with TRBJ2-3; tentatively, D is TRBD2 (5 bases). The receptor was isolated from a man in his forties with acute or convalescent COVID-19. The sample was peripheral blood. The CDR3 sequence is CASSLALGGTDTQYF. The CDR3 DNA follows: TGTGCCAGCAGCTTAGCGCTTGGCGGGACAGATACGCAGTATTTT.